This entry lists 14 T cell receptor beta chains sequenced from one sample in a study of blood T cells in healthy people across ages. A second PCR of 7 to 11 cycles used a sample-barcoded 5' primer and a J-beta primer mix. MiXCR, run by TCRdb on the 5' RACE reads, gives a single entry per CDR3 protein. The sample includes some 1.5 million distinct CDR3 sequences, roughly 30% of them seen just once. Source material: blood. All receptors derive from a woman aged 25 to 45 in good health.

On this clonotype: One junction end does not reproduce the germline sequence, and a read error may be involved. The CDR3 sequence: CASSSSNTGTGSSYERYF. In nucleotides, the CDR3 is TGCGCCAGCAGCTCTTCCAACACCGGGACAGGGAGCTCCTACGAGCGGTACTTC. V usage is TRBV5-1 and J usage is TRBJ2-7; 9 nucleotides align to TRBD1. Per the germline V gene, CDR1 is SGHRS and CDR2 is YFSETQ. The CDR3 runs 18 residues.

This clonotype was observed a few times. The rearrangement uses TRBV9 and TRBJ2-7; weak D call: TRBD2 (6 bases). The CDR3 length is 14 residues. Trimming pared 4 bases from V and 0 bases from J, leaving 11 bases between. CDR1 and CDR2 from the germline V gene are SGDLS and YYNGEE. The chain's CDR3 is CASSPDYSSYEQYF. The CDR3 DNA reads TGTGCCAGCAGCCCGGACTATAGCTCCTACGAGCAGTACTTC.

The chain recombines TRBV25-1 with TRBJ1-4; TRBD1 might be the D (5 bases). Germline CDR1 reads MGHDK; CDR2 reads SYGVNS. V dropped 3 bases and J dropped 6 bases, with 11 bases sitting between them. The CDR3 has 14 residues. Here the CDR3 DNA reads TGTGCCAGCAGTGAGTCCAGAGGGGATGAAAAACTGTTTTTT. This gives the protein CASSESRGDEKLFF.

Points on this clonotype: The junction does not match germline at one end; this may be a read error. This rearrangement joins TRBV5-1 to TRBJ2-2; possible D gene TRBD2, 6 bases. Germline CDR1 reads SGHRS; CDR2 reads YFSETQ. The CDR3 contains 14 residues. In DNA, the CDR3 is TGCGCCAACAGCGGAGGGAGAAGCACCGGGGAGCTGTTTTTT. It specifies CANSGGRSTGELFF.

CDR3 sequence: CASSPSGGANGELFF. The DNA of the CDR3 is TGTGCCAGCAGTCCTAGCGGTGGGGCGAACGGGGAGCTGTTTTTT. V gene TRBV12-3 or TRBV12-4 combines with J gene TRBJ2-2; 7 bases agree with TRBD2. After removal of 5 bases from V and 7 bases from J, the junction contained 10 bases not matched to a gene. The CDR3 extends over 15 amino acids.

This clonotype has a handful of counts. The chain has TRBV29-1 and TRBJ2-7; 11 bases agree with TRBD2. CDR3 length: 16 amino acids. Unmatched junction bases numbered 9, after V lost 1 base and J lost 4 bases. The germline gives CDR1 SQVTM, CDR2 ANQGSEA. The CDR3 protein is CSVEASLAGGRYEQYF. CDR3 bases: TGCAGCGTTGAAGCATCCCTAGCGGGGGGAAGATACGAGCAGTACTTC.

The genes are TRBV6-7 and TRBJ1-2; no firm D call. TRBV6-7 is given ORF status, its function remaining uncertain. The CDR3 loop spans 13 amino acids. Trimming removed 2 bases from V and 7 bases from J, with 11 bases in between. The CDR3, as DNA: TGTGCCAGCAGTTACAGAGGGAATGCTGGCTACACCTTC. Protein sequence: CASSYRGNAGYTF.

The rearrangement links TRBV2 to TRBJ2-1; a possible D gene is TRBD1 (5 bases). Trimming took 1 base from V and 9 from J, leaving 10 bases between them. This CDR3 spans 13 amino acids. CDR1 and CDR2 (germline): SNHLY, FYNNEI. CDR3 sequence: CASSEESQGEQFF. CDR3 sequence (DNA): TGTGCCAGCAGTGAAGAAAGCCAGGGTGAGCAGTTCTTC.

This chain joins TRBV15 and TRBJ2-7; 9 nucleotides match TRBD1. V shed 0 bases and J 2 bases; nucleotides not matched to a gene: 11. The CDR3 totals 18 residues. Germline V gene lookup returns CDR1 LNHNV and CDR2 YYDKDF (reference sequence). The CDR3 spells CATSRDSPHRGRTYEQYF. The CDR3 bases are TGTGCCACCAGCAGAGATAGTCCCCACAGGGGGCGAACCTACGAGCAGTACTTC.

There are a few counts of this clonotype. The chain couples TRBV4-1 to TRBJ1-3; D gene ambiguous. The CDR3 runs 16 residues. Looked up from germline, CDR1 is MGHRA and CDR2 is YSYEKL. Deletions cut 0 bases from V and 2 bases from J, with 11 bases between. CDR3 DNA: TGCGCCAGCAGCCAAGATATATCCGGGACTGGAAACACCATATATTTT. Translated, it gives CASSQDISGTGNTIYF.

This rearrangement joins TRBV5-1 to TRBJ2-7; 7 bases agree with TRBD1. This CDR3 has 15 amino acids. V lost 0 bases, J lost 2 bases, and 5 bases stayed unmatched. Germline CDR1 and CDR2: SGHRS and YFSETQ. The CDR3 is CASSLGGQPAYEQYF. CDR3 DNA sequence: TGCGCCAGCAGCTTGGGGGGACAGCCGGCCTACGAGCAGTACTTC.

The rearrangement links TRBV5-1 to TRBJ1-1; 10 positions agree with TRBD1. CDR3 length equals 17 residues. With 3 bases clipped from V and 2 bases from J, the junction kept 10 bases outside the gene matches. The germline CDR1 and CDR2 sequences are SGHRS and YFSETQ. The CDR3 sequence: CASSSRPRQGANTEAFF. The DNA for the CDR3 is TGCGCCAGCAGCTCCAGACCGAGACAGGGGGCTAACACTGAAGCTTTCTTT.

In its sample, this clonotype was seen a few times. V gene TRBV5-1 combines with J gene TRBJ2-5, with 7 bases matching TRBD1. Germline CDR1 and CDR2: SGHRS and YFSETQ. This CDR3 is built from 14 residues. V gave up 3 bases and J gave up 4 bases; unmatched junction bases: 6. CDR3 amino acids: CASSSLQGRETQYF. Written as DNA, the CDR3 is TGCGCCAGCAGCTCCCTACAGGGGCGAGAGACCCAGTACTTC. Variable domain in full (rest from reference TRBV5-1 and TRBJ2-5): KAGVTQTPRYLIKTRGQQVTLSCSPISGHRSVSWYQQTPGQGLQFLFEYFSETQRNKGNFPGRFSGRQFSNSRSEMNVSTLELGDSALYLCASSSLQGRETQYFGPGTRLLVL.

This clonotype has at least ten counts. The CDR3 loop is CASSESIGREQFF. The DNA of the CDR3 is TGCGCCAGCAGTGAGTCGATCGGGCGTGAGCAGTTCTTC. The genes are TRBV10-2 and TRBJ2-1; D is undetermined. Germline lookup yields CDR1 WSHSY and CDR2 SAAADI. V shed 0 bases and J shed 9 bases, with 9 bases lying between them. The CDR3 extends over 13 amino acids.